These 8 T cell receptor beta chains were sequenced from one sample in a study of OX40 agonist ivuxolimab in advanced cancers. Method: immunoSEQ multiplex PCR; TCRdb's copy keeps in-frame clones and lacks some. The sample contains 69,000 or so clones, more than 75% of which appear only once. Sequenced material: CD4+ or CD8+ T cells sorted from blood, taken in a trial of the OX40 agonist ivuxolimab. These receptors were obtained from an adult with an advanced solid tumor such as melanoma, head and neck, liver or kidney cancer.

This clone has a single count. The V gene is TRBV5-6, the J gene TRBJ1-2, with TRBD1 matching over 7 bases. The CDR3 totals 15 residues. Per germline, CDR1 SGHDT and CDR2 YYEEEE. The ends lost 4 bases at V and 0 bases at J; junction bases unmatched: 6. CDR3 in amino acids: CASSPGQRSNYGYTF. CDR3 nucleotide sequence: TGTGCCAGCAGCCCGGGACAGAGATCTAACTATGGCTACACCTTC.

This rearrangement joins TRBV13 to TRBJ1-1, with 7 bases lining up with TRBD1. The ends lost 1 base at V and 5 bases at J; junction bases unmatched: 4. The CDR3 extends over 14 amino acids. CDR1 is PRHDT, CDR2 FYEKMQ, per germline (reference sequence). CDR3 region: CASSLEGAGTEAFF. Here the CDR3 DNA reads TGTGCCAGCAGCTTAGAGGGGGCAGGGACTGAAGCTTTCTTT. Looking up the rest from reference TRBV13 and TRBJ1-1 gives the full variable domain: AAGVIQSPRHLIKEKRETATLKCYPIPRHDTVYWYQQGPGQDPQFLISFYEKMQSDKGSIPDRFSAQQFSDYHSELNMSSLELGDSALYFCASSLEGAGTEAFFGQGTRLTVV.

The CDR3 DNA is TGTGCCAGCAGCGTAGCAGGGACCCCCGTTTTGGATGAGCAGTTCTTC. Translated, it gives CASSVAGTPVLDEQFF. V gene TRBV9 combines with J gene TRBJ2-1; either TRBD1 or TRBD2 may supply D (5 bases each). The CDR3 spans 16 residues. The germline CDR1 and CDR2 sequences are SGDLS and YYNGEE. Trimming removed 0 bases from V and 8 bases from J, with 18 bases in between.

The V call is TRBV10-3, the J call TRBJ1-1; D gene uncertain. The germline V gene has CDR1 ENHRY and CDR2 SYGVKD. CDR3 length: 13 residues. V gave up 5 bases and J gave up 6 bases, with 13 bases separating them. CDR3 region: CAISPVGTAEAFF. For the CDR3, the DNA is TGTGCCATCAGTCCCGTAGGCACGGCTGAAGCTTTCTTT.

The V call is TRBV18, the J call TRBJ2-3; 8 bases are shared with TRBD1. This CDR3 is 14 amino acids long. Trimming removed 2 bases from V and 3 bases from J; junction bases left unmatched: 1. The germline V gene encodes CDR1 KGHSH and CDR2 LQKENI. For the CDR3, the DNA is TGTGCCAGCTCACCAGGGACAGGAACAGATACGCAGTATTTT. Protein product: CASSPGTGTDTQYF.

The rearrangement links TRBV18 to TRBJ2-7; 7 bases align to TRBD2. CDR1 and CDR2 (germline): KGHSH, LQKENI. CDR3 length equals 15 residues. V gave up 1 base and J gave up 0 bases; unmatched junction bases: 3. The CDR3 is CASSPQGGYSYEQYF. Written as DNA, the CDR3 is TGTGCCAGCTCACCACAGGGAGGGTACTCCTACGAGCAGTACTTC.

This clone was counted once. This sequence joins TRBV19 and TRBJ1-5; D unresolved. The germline V and J ends were trimmed by 4 bases and 5 bases, with 9 bases remaining between them. The CDR3 sequence is 13 residues long. Per germline, CDR1 LNHDA and CDR2 SQIVND (reference sequence). The CDR3 region is CASSSRRDQPQHF. The CDR3 DNA reads TGTGCCAGTAGTAGTCGTAGGGATCAGCCCCAGCATTTT.

V and J are TRBV5-4 and TRBJ2-1; D not certain. Germline assignment: CDR1 SGHNT and CDR2 YYREEE (reference sequence). With 2 bases removed from V and 2 bases from J, the gap between germline ends came to 11 bases. The CDR3 covers 15 residues. The CDR3 DNA reads as TGTGCCAGCAGCTTAAGCGCGGAAGCCTACAATGAGCAGTTCTTC. Translated, it gives CASSLSAEAYNEQFF.